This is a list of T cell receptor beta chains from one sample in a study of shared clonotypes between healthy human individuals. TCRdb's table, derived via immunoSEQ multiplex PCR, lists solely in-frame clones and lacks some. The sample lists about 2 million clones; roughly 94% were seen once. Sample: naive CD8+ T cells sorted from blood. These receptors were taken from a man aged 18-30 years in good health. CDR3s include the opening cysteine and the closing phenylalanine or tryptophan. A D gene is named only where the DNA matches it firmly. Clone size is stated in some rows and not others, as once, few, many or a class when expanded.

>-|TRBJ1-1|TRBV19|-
CASSVPSGNTEAFF
TGTGCCAGTAGTGTGCCTTCGGGGAACACTGAAGCTTTCTTT
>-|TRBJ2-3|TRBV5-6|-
CASSLGGATDTQYF
TGTGCCAGCAGCTTGGGCGGGGCCACAGATACGCAGTATTTT
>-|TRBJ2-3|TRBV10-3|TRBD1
CATSLRDRADTQYF
TGTGCCACCAGCCTCCGGGACAGGGCAGATACGCAGTATTTT
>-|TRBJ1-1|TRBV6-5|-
CASSYGGEDTEAFF
TGTGCCAGCAGTTACGGGGGGGAAGACACTGAAGCTTTCTTT
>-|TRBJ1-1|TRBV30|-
CAWSVIQNTEAFF
TGTGCCTGGAGTGTTATCCAGAACACTGAAGCTTTCTTT
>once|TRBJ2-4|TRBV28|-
CASSSSLTKNIQYF
TGTGCCAGCAGTTCAAGCTTGACCAAAAACATTCAGTACTTC
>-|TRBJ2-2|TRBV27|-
CASSPQATGELFF
TGTGCCAGCAGTCCACAGGCGACCGGGGAGCTGTTTTTT
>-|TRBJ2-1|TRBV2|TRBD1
CASGQDSYNEQFF
TGTGCCAGCGGACAGGACTCCTACAATGAGCAGTTCTTC
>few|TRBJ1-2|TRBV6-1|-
CASSAPGDGYTF
TGTGCCAGCAGTGCGCCGGGGGATGGCTACACCTTC
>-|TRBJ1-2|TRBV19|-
CASSLGGNYGYTF
TGTGCCAGTAGTTTAGGAGGAAACTATGGCTACACCTTC
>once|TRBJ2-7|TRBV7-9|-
CASSLPGAQSYEQYF
TGTGCCAGCAGCTTACCAGGGGCCCAATCCTACGAGCAGTACTTC
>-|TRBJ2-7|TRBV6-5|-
CASSYGAPYEQYF
TGTGCCAGCAGTTACGGGGCACCCTACGAGCAGTACTTC
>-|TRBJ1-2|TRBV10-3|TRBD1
CAISESQNRGGAGYGYTF
TGTGCCATCAGTGAGTCGCAAAACAGAGGGGGCGCTGGCTATGGCTACACCTTC
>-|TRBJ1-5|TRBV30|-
CAWSGDLEEPQHF
TGTGCCTGGAGTGGGGACTTGGAGGAGCCCCAGCATTTT
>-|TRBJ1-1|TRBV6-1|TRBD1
CASRATGGAGTEAFF
TGTGCCAGCAGGGCGACAGGGGGCGCAGGGACTGAAGCTTTCTTT
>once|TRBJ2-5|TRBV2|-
CASSEAGDGETQYF
TGTGCCAGCAGTGAAGCGGGGGATGGAGAGACCCAGTACTTC
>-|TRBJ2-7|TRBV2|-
CASSDPRERGSYEQYF
TGTGCCAGCAGTGACCCCCGGGAGAGGGGGTCCTACGAGCAGTACTTC
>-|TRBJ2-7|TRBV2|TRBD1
CASSGDSLPFYEQYF
TGTGCCAGCAGTGGGGACAGCTTACCCTTCTACGAGCAGTACTTC
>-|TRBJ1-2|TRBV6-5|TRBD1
CASSYSSQGVGYTF
TGTGCCAGCAGTTACTCATCCCAGGGGGTCGGCTACACCTTC
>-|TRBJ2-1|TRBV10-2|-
CASRLGASYNEQFF
TGCGCCAGCAGGCTGGGCGCCTCCTACAATGAGCAGTTCTTC
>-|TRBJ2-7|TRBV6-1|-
CATLTYEQYF
TGTGCCACCCTGACCTACGAGCAGTACTTC
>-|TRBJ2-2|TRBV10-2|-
CASSESLGNKRELFF
TGCGCCAGCAGTGAGAGTCTGGGTAACAAAAGGGAGCTGTTTTTT
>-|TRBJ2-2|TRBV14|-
CASSPTRRGGPGELFF
TGTGCCAGCAGCCCGACCAGGAGGGGTGGGCCCGGGGAGCTGTTTTTT
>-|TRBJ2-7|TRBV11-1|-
CASSPERVLNYEQYF
TGTGCCAGCAGCCCTGAGAGAGTTTTAAACTACGAGCAGTACTTC
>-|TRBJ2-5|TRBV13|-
CASSLDRQQETQYF
TGTGCCAGCAGCTTAGACCGGCAGCAAGAGACCCAGTACTTC
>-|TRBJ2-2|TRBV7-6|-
CASSLGTWNTGELFF
TGTGCCAGCAGCTTAGGGACATGGAACACCGGGGAGCTGTTTTTT
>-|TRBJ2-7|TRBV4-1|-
CASSLQVGGTYEQYF
TGCGCCAGCAGCCTTCAAGTGGGCGGAACCTACGAGCAGTACTTC
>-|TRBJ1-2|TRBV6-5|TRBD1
CASSYSSGTGDGYTF
TGTGCCAGCAGTTACTCGAGTGGGACAGGGGACGGCTACACCTTC
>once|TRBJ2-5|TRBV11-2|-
CASRTLGAAYQETQHF
TGTGCCAGCAGGACTTTAGGGGCCGCGTACCAAGAGACCCAGCACTTC
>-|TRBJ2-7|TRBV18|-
CASSQQGLSYEQYF
TGTGCCAGCTCACAACAGGGCCTTTCCTACGAGCAGTACTTC
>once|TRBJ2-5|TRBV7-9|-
CASSPDYQQETQYF
TGTGCCAGCAGCCCCGACTACCAGCAAGAGACCCAGTACTTC
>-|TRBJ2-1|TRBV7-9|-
CASSPIPASYNEQFF
TGTGCCAGCAGCCCTATCCCGGCATCCTACAATGAGCAGTTCTTC
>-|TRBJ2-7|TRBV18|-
CASSNPGTRSYEQYF
TGTGCCAGCTCGAACCCCGGGACACGTTCCTACGAGCAGTACTTC
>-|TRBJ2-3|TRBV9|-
CASSGGPDTQYF
TGTGCCAGCAGCGGGGGACCAGATACGCAGTATTTT
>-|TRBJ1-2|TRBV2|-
CASRPTATDGYTF
TGTGCCAGCAGGCCCACAGCTACCGATGGCTACACCTTC
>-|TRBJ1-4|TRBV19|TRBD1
CASTPDREREEKLFF
TGTGCCAGTACCCCCGACAGGGAGAGAGAAGAAAAACTGTTTTTT
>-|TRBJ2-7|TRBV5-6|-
CASSLGESYEQYF
TGTGCCAGCAGCTTGGGGGAGTCCTACGAGCAGTACTTC
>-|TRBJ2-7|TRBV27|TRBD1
CASRDRAHEQYF
TGTGCCAGCAGGGACAGGGCCCACGAGCAGTACTTC
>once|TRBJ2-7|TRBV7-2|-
CASSLGPEGGYEQYF
TGTGCCAGCAGCTTAGGCCCCGAGGGGGGCTACGAGCAGTACTTC
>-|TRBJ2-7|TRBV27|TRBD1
CASSLGRGYEQYF
TGTGCCAGCAGTTTGGGCAGGGGGTACGAGCAGTACTTC
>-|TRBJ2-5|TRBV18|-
CASSPFTDLQETQYF
TGTGCCAGCTCACCATTTACGGATCTTCAAGAGACCCAGTACTTC
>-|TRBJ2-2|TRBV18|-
CASSPPVGGTGELFF
TGTGCCAGCTCACCACCGGTGGGCGGCACCGGGGAGCTGTTTTTT
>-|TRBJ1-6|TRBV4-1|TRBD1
CASSDRQGPSYNSPLHF
TGCGCCAGCAGCGACAGACAGGGTCCCTCCTATAATTCACCCCTCCACTTT
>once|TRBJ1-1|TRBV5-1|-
CASSLWGAEAFF
TGCGCCAGCAGCTTATGGGGGGCTGAAGCTTTCTTT
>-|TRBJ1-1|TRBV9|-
CASSVDFGAANTEAFF
TGTGCCAGCAGCGTAGATTTTGGGGCAGCGAACACTGAAGCTTTCTTT
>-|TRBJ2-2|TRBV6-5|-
CASSYSNPDSGELFF
TGTGCCAGCAGTTACTCGAACCCGGACTCCGGGGAGCTGTTTTTT
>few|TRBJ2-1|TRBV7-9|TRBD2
CASSATSASLIYNEQFF
TGTGCCAGCAGCGCGACTAGCGCTTCTCTTATTTACAATGAGCAGTTCTTC
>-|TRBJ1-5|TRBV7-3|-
CASSPRRQPQHF
TGTGCCAGCAGCCCTCGTAGACAGCCCCAGCATTTT
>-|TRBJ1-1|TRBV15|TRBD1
CATNPGTGDTEAFF
TGTGCCACCAACCCCGGGACAGGAGACACTGAAGCTTTCTTT
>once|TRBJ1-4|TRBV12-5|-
CASGLNKTGPNEKLFF
TGTGCTAGTGGTTTGAACAAGACAGGCCCTAATGAAAAACTGTTTTTT
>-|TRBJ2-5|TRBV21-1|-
CASSKERLAQGETQYF
TGTGCCAGCAGCAAAGAAAGGCTAGCGCAGGGAGAGACCCAGTACTTC
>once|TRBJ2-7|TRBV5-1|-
CASSLRTQTYEQYF
TGCGCCAGCAGCCTCAGGACACAGACCTACGAGCAGTACTTC
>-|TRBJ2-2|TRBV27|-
CASGKNGATPLHTGELFF
TGTGCCAGCGGAAAAAATGGGGCTACTCCTCTTCACACCGGGGAGCTGTTTTTT
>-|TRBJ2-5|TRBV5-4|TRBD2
CASSSRLAGGLETQYF
TGTGCCAGCAGCTCCCGACTAGCGGGGGGACTGGAGACCCAGTACTTC
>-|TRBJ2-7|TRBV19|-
CASSISPESYEQYF
TGTGCCAGTAGTATCTCTCCAGAAAGCTACGAGCAGTACTTC
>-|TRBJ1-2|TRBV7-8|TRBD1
CASSFITTSTGEEVGYTF
TGTGCCAGCAGCTTCATTACCACCTCGACAGGGGAAGAGGTGGGCTACACCTTC